Listed below are T cell receptor beta chains from one sample, sequenced in a study of CD8 T cells in ankylosing spondylitis. From the 5' RACE reads, TCRdb called clonotypes with MiXCR, one entry per CDR3 protein. The data hold 210,000 or so distinct CDR3 sequences, with approximately 24% observed a single time. Input material: blood, either unsorted or a sorted T cell fraction (not recorded which). The receptors come from a male donor with ankylosing spondylitis or in good health (not recorded which). CDR3s include the opening cysteine and the closing phenylalanine or tryptophan. A D gene is named only where the DNA matches it firmly. Only part of the rows carry a size: once, few, many, or a class if the clone is expanded.

>TRBV20-1|TRBD1|TRBJ2-7|many
CSARGGTGVYEQYF
TGCAGTGCTAGAGGGGGGACAGGGGTATACGAGCAGTACTTC
>TRBV20-1|-|TRBJ2-1|few
CSARDFAANEQFF
TGCAGTGCTAGAGATTTTGCCGCCAATGAGCAGTTCTTC
>TRBV3-1|-|TRBJ1-2|many
CASSQGKGSVYGYTF
TGTGCCAGCAGCCAAGGAAAGGGGTCGGTCTATGGCTACACCTTC
>TRBV6-5|-|TRBJ2-4|many
CASSYSGPSGAKNIQYF
TGTGCCAGCAGTTACTCGGGGCCATCTGGGGCCAAAAACATTCAGTACTTC
>TRBV6-5|TRBD1|TRBJ1-1|few
CASSWAQGANTEAFF
TGTGCCAGCAGTTGGGCGCAGGGGGCGAACACTGAAGCTTTCTTT
>TRBV4-1|-|TRBJ2-1|many
CASSQGHSRSYNEQFF
TGCGCCAGCAGCCAAGGGCACTCTCGCTCCTACAATGAGCAGTTCTTC
>TRBV4-1|-|TRBJ2-7|few
CASSQDGLSSSYEQYF
TGCGCCAGCAGCCAAGATGGCCTGTCGAGCTCCTACGAGCAGTACTTC
>TRBV5-1|TRBD1|TRBJ2-7|few
CASSLGQGFHEQYF
TGCGCCAGCAGTCTTGGACAGGGGTTTCACGAGCAGTACTTC
>TRBV6-1|TRBD1|TRBJ2-7|many
CASIRDRDSEQYF
TGTGCCAGCATCCGGGACAGGGATAGCGAGCAGTACTTC
>TRBV5-1|TRBD2|TRBJ2-7|many
CASSLMTSGSSHEQYF
TGCGCCAGCAGCTTGATGACTAGCGGGAGTTCCCACGAGCAGTACTTC
>TRBV6-2/TRBV6-3|TRBD2|TRBJ2-1|-
CASNVLAGEQFF
TGTGCCAGCAACGTACTAGCGGGAGAGCAGTTCTTC
>TRBV6-1|-|TRBJ2-7|many
CASTPPVGVEQYF
TGTGCCAGCACTCCCCCGGTGGGGGTCGAGCAGTACTTC
>TRBV10-3|TRBD1|TRBJ1-1|many
CAIGGQRDTEAFF
TGTGCCATCGGGGGACAGCGGGACACTGAAGCTTTCTTT
>TRBV7-9|-|TRBJ2-3|few
CASRPPWTSTDTQYF
TGTGCCAGCAGACCGCCCTGGACCAGCACAGATACGCAGTATTTT
>TRBV6-1|-|TRBJ2-2|many
CASGAGRVRWDYTGELFF
TGTGCCAGCGGAGCTGGGCGGGTTCGGTGGGACTACACCGGGGAGCTGTTTTTT
>TRBV29-1|-|TRBJ2-3|many
CSASWGVTSTDTQYF
TGCAGCGCCTCGTGGGGGGTTACTAGCACAGATACGCAGTATTTT
>TRBV7-9|-|TRBJ2-1|many
CASSQGGGGDNEQFF
TGTGCCAGCAGCCAGGGGGGGGGAGGAGACAATGAGCAGTTCTTC
>TRBV20-1|-|TRBJ2-7|-
CSARDLGRGAYEQYF
TGCAGTGCTAGAGATCTCGGCAGGGGGGCTTACGAGCAGTACTTC
>TRBV18|-|TRBJ2-1|few
CASSPGLNNEQFF
TGTGCCAGCTCACCGGGACTCAACAATGAGCAGTTCTTC
>TRBV20-1|TRBD2|TRBJ2-4|many
CSARDGTSGSLNIQYF
TGCAGTGCTAGAGATGGGACTAGCGGGAGTTTAAACATTCAGTACTTC
>TRBV12-3/TRBV12-4|TRBD2|TRBJ2-1|many
CASSPSTSGREWNEQFF
TGTGCCAGCAGTCCATCGACTAGCGGGAGAGAATGGAATGAGCAGTTCTTC
>TRBV5-5|TRBD2|TRBJ2-5|-
CASSAGLASGETQYF
TGTGCCAGCAGCGCCGGACTAGCCTCAGGGGAGACCCAGTACTTC
>TRBV20-1|-|TRBJ1-3|-
CSAHKDLSGNTIYF
TGCAGTGCTCACAAGGACCTCTCTGGAAACACCATATATTTT
>TRBV7-2|-|TRBJ2-7|-
CASSSTVGAYEQYF
TGTGCCAGCAGCTCTACAGTGGGGGCCTACGAGCAGTACTTC
>TRBV20-1|-|TRBJ2-1|few
CSARDISGSSNEQFF
TGCAGTGCTAGAGATATTTCCGGGTCAAGCAATGAGCAGTTCTTC
>TRBV5-1|TRBD2|TRBJ2-2|-
CASSLTITSGRNTGELFF
TGCGCCAGCAGCCTGACCATAACTAGCGGGAGGAACACCGGGGAGCTGTTTTTT
>TRBV20-1|TRBD2|TRBJ2-7|few
CSATPGGRADEQYF
TGCAGTGCTACTCCGGGCGGGAGGGCCGACGAGCAGTACTTC
>TRBV2|-|TRBJ1-5|-
CASSEATAQPQHF
TGTGCCAGCAGTGAAGCGACAGCTCAGCCCCAGCATTTT
>TRBV29-1|TRBD2|TRBJ2-1|-
CSVSGLAGLGSYNEQFF
TGCAGCGTTTCGGGACTAGCGGGATTAGGGTCCTACAATGAGCAGTTCTTC
>TRBV20-1|TRBD1|TRBJ1-2|-
CSATTGMGYGYTF
TGCAGTGCAACGACAGGGATGGGCTATGGCTACACCTTC
>TRBV20-1|TRBD1|TRBJ2-1|-
CSARTGGFF
TGCAGTGCACGGACAGGGGGGTTCTTC
>TRBV5-6|-|TRBJ2-2|many
CASTSGKARTGELFF
TGTGCCAGCACCTCTGGGAAAGCGCGTACCGGGGAGCTGTTTTTT
>TRBV10-3|-|TRBJ2-1|-
CAISESKAKSSYNEQFF
TGTGCCATCAGTGAGTCGAAAGCGAAAAGCTCCTACAATGAGCAGTTCTTC
>TRBV4-2|TRBD1|TRBJ2-5|-
CASSQGGTDQETQYF
TGTGCCAGCAGCCAAGGGGGGACAGACCAAGAGACCCAGTACTTC
>TRBV4-2|-|TRBJ2-7|-
CAISPWTLSPYEQYF
TGTGCCATCAGCCCCTGGACACTGTCCCCCTACGAGCAGTACTTC
>TRBV5-1|-|TRBJ2-5|many
CASSLALAFQETQYF
TGCGCCAGCAGCTTGGCTCTAGCGTTCCAAGAGACCCAGTACTTC
>TRBV29-1|TRBD2|TRBJ2-5|-
CSLGTSGSGEETQYF
TGCAGCCTAGGGACTAGCGGGAGTGGTGAAGAGACCCAGTACTTC
>TRBV6-5|-|TRBJ1-6|-
CASSYGTDSPLHF
TGTGCCAGCAGTTACGGAACTGATTCACCCCTCCACTTT
>TRBV10-3|TRBD2|TRBJ2-3|many
CAISPSGKGDTQYF
TGTGCCATCAGTCCTAGCGGGAAAGGAGATACGCAGTATTTT
>TRBV28|TRBD1|TRBJ1-6|many
CASGGAGSPLHF
TGTGCCTCAGGGGGCGCGGGTTCACCCCTCCACTTT
>TRBV5-1|-|TRBJ1-1|many
CASSPRTQNTESFF
TGCGCCAGCAGCCCGAGGACCCAGAACACTGAATCTTTCTTT
>TRBV20-1|-|TRBJ1-2|-
CSARGPPGFSGYTF
TGCAGTGCTAGAGGCCCCCCGGGTTTCTCTGGCTACACCTTC
>TRBV25-1|TRBD1|TRBJ2-3|few
CASRGQSRDTQYF
TGTGCCAGCAGGGGACAGTCACGGGATACGCAGTATTTT
>TRBV5-1|-|TRBJ2-7|few
CASSIGPGVGYEQYF
TGCGCCAGCAGCATAGGGCCCGGGGTCGGCTACGAGCAGTACTTC
>TRBV5-1|-|TRBJ2-5|many
CASSRRAQGSEETQYF
TGCGCCAGCAGCAGACGGGCACAGGGCTCTGAAGAGACCCAGTACTTC
>TRBV5-1|TRBD1|TRBJ1-2|many
CASSLRSQGAYYGYTF
TGCGCCAGCAGCTTGAGATCACAGGGGGCTTACTATGGCTACACCTTC
>TRBV7-3|TRBD2|TRBJ2-3|many
CASSPFFGGGDDISTDTQYF
TGTGCCAGCAGCCCGTTCTTCGGGGGAGGGGACGACATTAGCACAGATACGCAGTATTTT
>TRBV12-3/TRBV12-4|TRBD1|TRBJ1-5|many
CASSLAYMGQGWKGNQPQHF
TGTGCCAGCAGTTTAGCGTATATGGGACAGGGGTGGAAGGGAAATCAGCCCCAGCATTTT
>TRBV5-1|TRBD1|TRBJ2-7|-
CASSRLGQGAVEQYF
TGCGCCAGCAGCCGCTTGGGACAGGGGGCAGTCGAGCAGTACTTC
>TRBV2|-|TRBJ1-5|many
CASSVAGSNQPQHF
TGTGCCAGCAGTGTAGCAGGGAGCAATCAGCCCCAGCATTTT
>TRBV7-2|TRBD1|TRBJ2-7|-
CASSLMQGATYEQYF
TGTGCCAGCAGCTTAATGCAGGGGGCTACCTACGAGCAGTACTTC
>TRBV5-1|-|TRBJ2-3|many
CASSLSFLSDTQYF
TGCGCCAGCAGCTTGTCATTTTTGTCGGATACGCAGTATTTT
>TRBV6-5|-|TRBJ1-6|many
CASSYGLGNSPLHF
TGTGCCAGCAGTTACGGACTGGGAAATTCACCCCTCCACTTT
>TRBV12-3/TRBV12-4|-|TRBJ2-1|-
CASRPGLRMVSEQFF
TGTGCCAGCAGACCGGGACTGAGAATGGTTTCTGAGCAGTTCTTC
>TRBV20-1|TRBD2|TRBJ2-1|many
CSARRAGAYNEQFF
TGCAGTGCTAGACGGGCGGGAGCCTACAATGAGCAGTTCTTC
>TRBV20-1|TRBD1|TRBJ1-5|many
CSAGQGSQPQHF
TGCAGTGCCGGACAGGGCTCTCAGCCCCAGCATTTT
>TRBV25-1|-|TRBJ2-1|-
CASSDGRHSSYNEQFF
TGTGCCAGCAGTGATGGGCGACACAGCTCCTACAATGAGCAGTTCTTC